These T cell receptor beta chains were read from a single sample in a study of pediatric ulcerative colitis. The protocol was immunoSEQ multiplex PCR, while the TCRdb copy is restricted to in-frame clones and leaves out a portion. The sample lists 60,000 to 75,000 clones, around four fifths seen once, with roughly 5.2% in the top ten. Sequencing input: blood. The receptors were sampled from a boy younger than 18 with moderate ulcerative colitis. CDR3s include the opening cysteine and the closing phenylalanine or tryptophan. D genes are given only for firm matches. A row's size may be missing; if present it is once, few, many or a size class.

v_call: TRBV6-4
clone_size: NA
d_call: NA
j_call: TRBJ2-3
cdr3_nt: TGTGCCAGCAGTCGGGCCGCCGGAGTCACAGATACGCAGTATTTT
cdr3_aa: CASSRAAGVTDTQYF

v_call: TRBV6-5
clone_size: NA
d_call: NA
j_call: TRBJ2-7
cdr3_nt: TGTGCCAGCAGTCATAGACAGGGGAGGGCCTACGAGCAGTACTTC
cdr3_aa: CASSHRQGRAYEQYF

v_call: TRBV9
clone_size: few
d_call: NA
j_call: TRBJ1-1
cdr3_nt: TGTGCCAGCAGCATTTATGGGGGTAACACTGAAGCTTTCTTT
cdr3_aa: CASSIYGGNTEAFF

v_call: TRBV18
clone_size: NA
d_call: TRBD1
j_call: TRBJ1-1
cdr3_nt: TGTGCCAGCTCACCAGGGACAGGGAACACTGAAGCTTTCTTT
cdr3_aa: CASSPGTGNTEAFF

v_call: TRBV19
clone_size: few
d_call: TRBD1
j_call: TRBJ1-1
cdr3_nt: TGTGCCAGTAGTATAAGGGCAGGGGGCCAGAACACTGAAGCTTTCTTT
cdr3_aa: CASSIRAGGQNTEAFF

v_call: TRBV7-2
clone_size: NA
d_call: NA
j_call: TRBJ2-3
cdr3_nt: TGTGCCAGCAGCTTTCAGGGTAGCACAGATACGCAGTATTTT
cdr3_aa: CASSFQGSTDTQYF

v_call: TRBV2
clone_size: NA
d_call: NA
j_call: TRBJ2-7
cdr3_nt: TGTGCCAGCACTGAGACAAGACAGCAATACGAGCAGTACTTC
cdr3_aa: CASTETRQQYEQYF

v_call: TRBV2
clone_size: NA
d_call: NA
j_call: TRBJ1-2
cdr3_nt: TGTGCCAGCAGTGACATGTCCTCCGGGAATCTCGGCTACACCTTC
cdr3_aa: CASSDMSSGNLGYTF

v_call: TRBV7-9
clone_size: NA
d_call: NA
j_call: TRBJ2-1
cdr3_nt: TGTGCCAGCAACCCGGCCGGGGTTGAGCAGTTCTTC
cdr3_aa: CASNPAGVEQFF

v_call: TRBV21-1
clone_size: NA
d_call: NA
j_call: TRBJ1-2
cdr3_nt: TGTGCCACCAATGGGGGCAGGGAGGCCTATGGCTACACCTTC
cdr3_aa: CATNGGREAYGYTF

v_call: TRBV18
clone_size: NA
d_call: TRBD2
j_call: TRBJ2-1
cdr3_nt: TGTGCCAGCTCACCTAGAAGCGGGAGGGATCTGTTCTACAATGAGCAGTTCTTC
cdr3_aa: CASSPRSGRDLFYNEQFF